The T cell receptor beta chain under discussion was sequenced for a study of graft-versus-host responses after intestinal transplantation. The germline V gene encodes CDR1 SGHTA and CDR2 FQGNSA. This CDR3 spans 15 amino acids. The trim removed 5 bases at V and 4 bases at J, leaving 7 bases unmatched. The assay was immunoSEQ multiplex PCR, and TCRdb's table has in-frame clones only and misses some. The sample includes approximately 77,000 clones, 85% to 90% of them seen just once. This clone has just a few counts. Antigen specificity is unknown. The chain couples TRBV7-2 to TRBJ1-4, with 7 bases identical to TRBD1. This sequence was found in a human donor who received an intestinal transplant. The sample here was unstimulated CD4+ T cells sorted from spleen or lymph node cells, taken before intestinal transplant. The CDR3 region has the DNA TGTGCCAGCAGCCGGTCCGGGACAGTTAATGAAAAACTGTTTTTT. Residues: CASSRSGTVNEKLFF.